This TCR beta chain was sequenced in a study of T cells in Graves' hyperthyroidism and ophthalmopathy. The sample holds many counts of this clonotype. Authors of the study amplified TCR beta CDR3 regions from RNA transcripts. During a first-round RT-PCR of the TCR CDR3, the HTBI primer set was used. TCRdb redid the calling of the multiplex PCR reads with MiXCR, one entry per CDR3 protein. The sample consists of 350,000 to 400,000 distinct CDR3 sequences, about a fifth of them appearing once. This CDR3 contains 14 residues. CDR1 is LGHNT, CDR2 FRNRAP, per germline. V trimming: 6 bases; J trimming: 2 bases; junction bases outside the gene matches: 3.

Sequencing was carried out using blood. This TCR was sampled from a woman aged 18-29 years with Graves' hyperthyroidism. V is TRBV12-5 and J is TRBJ1-5, with 8 bases fitting TRBD1. The CDR3, as DNA: TGTGCTAGTGGCGTGACAGGGGGCAATCAGCCCCAGCATTTT. Its protein is CASGVTGGNQPQHF.